Listed below are T cell receptor beta chains from one sample, sequenced in a study of T cells in Graves' hyperthyroidism and ophthalmopathy. One entry per CDR3 protein, called by TCRdb with MiXCR from the multiplex PCR reads. This repertoire shows about 560,000 distinct CDR3 sequences, approximately 44% found once; its top ten account for about 7.8%. The sample comprised peripheral blood or thyroid tissue (not recorded which). These receptor sequences come from a young woman with Graves' hyperthyroidism. The CDR3 runs from the conserved cysteine through the conserved F or W. D genes are given only for firm matches. Clone size is given for some rows only: seen once, a few or many times, or a class if the clone is expanded.

clone size	V gene	J gene	D gene	CDR3 protein	CDR3 DNA
many	TRBV7-9	TRBJ2-2	NA	CASSSFAANTGELFF	TGTGCCAGCAGCTCCTTCGCTGCCAACACCGGGGAGCTGTTTTTT
once	TRBV20-1	TRBJ2-2	TRBD2	CSARLAGVNTGELFF	TGCAGTGCTAGACTAGCGGGTGTCAACACCGGGGAGCTGTTTTTT
NA	TRBV20-1	TRBJ1-5	NA	CSASGDYNQPQHF	TGCAGTGCTAGCGGGGACTACAATCAGCCCCAGCATTTT
NA	TRBV20-1	TRBJ2-3	NA	CSARQGLDTQYF	TGCAGTGCTAGACAGGGTTTAGATACGCAGTATTTT
many	TRBV7-8	TRBJ2-7	NA	CASNLLGDSYEQYF	TGTGCCAGCAACCTTCTGGGGGATTCCTACGAGCAGTACTTC
NA	TRBV19	TRBJ1-1	NA	CASADGGDNTEAFF	TGTGCCAGTGCGGACGGGGGGGATAACACTGAAGCTTTCTTT
NA	TRBV2	TRBJ1-1	NA	CASSWEGRNTEAFF	TGTGCCAGCAGCTGGGAGGGGAGGAACACTGAAGCTTTCTTT
few	TRBV10-3	TRBJ2-7	NA	CAISWQGETYEQYF	TGTGCCATCAGTTGGCAGGGCGAAACCTACGAGCAGTACTTC
many	TRBV15	TRBJ1-5	NA	CATSRKISNQPQHF	TGTGCCACCAGCAGGAAGATTAGCAATCAGCCCCAGCATTTT
NA	TRBV10-2	TRBJ1-5	TRBD1	CASSAKGQFNQPQHF	TGCGCCAGCAGTGCTAAGGGACAGTTCAATCAGCCCCAGCATTTT
NA	TRBV29-1	TRBJ2-3	TRBD2	CSVNGLAGVGDTQYF	TGCAGCGTCAACGGACTAGCGGGAGTCGGAGATACGCAGTATTTT
few	TRBV19	TRBJ1-2	TRBD1	CASRVGTGGYGYTF	TGTGCCAGTAGAGTGGGGACAGGGGGCTATGGCTACACCTTC
NA	TRBV6-5	TRBJ1-3	NA	CASSLSVAGNTIYF	TGTGCCAGCAGTTTGTCCGTCGCTGGAAACACCATATATTTT
few	TRBV29-1	TRBJ1-5	NA	CSNQPQHF	TGCAGCAATCAGCCCCAGCATTTT
once	TRBV19	TRBJ1-6	NA	CASAHRGYNSPLHF	TGTGCCAGTGCTCATCGGGGCTATAATTCACCCCTCCACTTT
NA	TRBV19	TRBJ1-5	NA	CASRPEVYSNQPQHF	TGTGCCAGTAGACCGGAAGTGTATAGCAATCAGCCCCAGCATTTT
many	TRBV25-1	TRBJ2-2	TRBD1	CASSKWGQGNTGELFF	TGTGCCAGCAGTAAATGGGGACAGGGTAATACCGGGGAGCTGTTTTTT
many	TRBV10-3	TRBJ1-2	NA	CAISGGLYGYTF	TGTGCCATCAGTGGCGGCCTCTATGGCTACACCTTC
NA	TRBV29-1	TRBJ2-5	NA	CSGPRDLPTRETQYF	TGCAGTGGTCCCAGGGATCTACCAACCAGGGAGACCCAGTACTTC
NA	TRBV25-1	TRBJ1-1	NA	CASHKGYTEAFF	TGTGCCAGTCATAAGGGGTACACTGAAGCTTTCTTT
NA	TRBV5-1	TRBJ1-2	NA	CASSLVGEVETYGYTF	TGCGCCAGCAGCTTGGTCGGCGAGGTTGAGACCTATGGCTACACCTTC
NA	TRBV5-6	TRBJ2-5	TRBD2	CASSSQRGSRETQYF	TGTGCCAGCAGCTCCCAGCGCGGGAGTAGAGAGACCCAGTACTTC
NA	TRBV25-1	TRBJ2-7	TRBD2	CASSEGASGYTYEQYF	TGTGCCAGCAGTGAAGGGGCTAGCGGTTATACCTACGAGCAGTACTTC
many	TRBV2	TRBJ2-5	NA	CASSTRETQYF	TGTGCCAGCTCCACTAGAGAGACCCAGTACTTC
NA	TRBV24-1	TRBJ2-1	TRBD2	CATSDSSLAGASYNEQFF	TGTGCCACCAGTGATTCCAGCCTAGCGGGGGCGTCCTACAATGAGCAGTTCTTC
many	TRBV10-3	TRBJ1-1	NA	CASSYRQGRNTEAFF	TGTGCCAGCAGTTACCGGCAGGGGCGGAACACTGAAGCTTTCTTT
few	TRBV7-6	TRBJ2-7	NA	CARWAGDEQYF	TGTGCTAGGTGGGCAGGGGACGAGCAGTACTTC